The clone carrying this T cell receptor (beta chain) was seen a few times. Its target is not known. A single record per CDR3 protein comes from TCRdb applying MiXCR to the reads. The sample carries 230,000 or so distinct CDR3 sequences, over 15% recorded once. This specimen comes from a study of T cell repertoires in cytomegalovirus infection. General study points: Summed frequency of public TCR beta families distinguished CMV carriers with the relevant HLA. CMV-specific HLA-C-restricted TCR beta clonotypes dominated the ex vivo response.

What was sequenced was CD8+ T cells from PBMCs. The clonotype originates from a human donor in good health (CMV status not recorded). Some clones in this sample may be carry-over from other donors' samples.

The CDR3 spells CASSFSGGALDEQFF. DNA for the CDR3: TGTGCCAGCAGCTTTAGCGGGGGGGCGCTGGATGAGCAGTTCTTC. The gene calls are TRBV7-3 and TRBJ2-1; 11 bases are shared with TRBD2. Losses at the gene ends were 3 bases for V and 8 bases for J; bases not matched to a gene: 6. CDR3 size: 15 residues. Germline V gives CDR1 SGHTA, CDR2 FQGTGA.